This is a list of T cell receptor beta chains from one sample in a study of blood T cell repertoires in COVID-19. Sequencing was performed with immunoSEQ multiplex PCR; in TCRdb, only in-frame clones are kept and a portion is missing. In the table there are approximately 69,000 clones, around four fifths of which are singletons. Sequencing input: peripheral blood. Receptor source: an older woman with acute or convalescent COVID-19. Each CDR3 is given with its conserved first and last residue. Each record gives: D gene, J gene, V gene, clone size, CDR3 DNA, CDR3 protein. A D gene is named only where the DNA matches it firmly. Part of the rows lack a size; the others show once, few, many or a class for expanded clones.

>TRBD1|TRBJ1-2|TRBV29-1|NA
TGCAGCGTTGAAGCTACGGGACAGCCCTATGGCTACACCTTC
CSVEATGQPYGYTF
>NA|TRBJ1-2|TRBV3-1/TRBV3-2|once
TGTGCCAGCAAAGGGGCGAACTATGGCTACACCTTC
CASKGANYGYTF
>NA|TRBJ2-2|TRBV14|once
TGTGCCAGCAGCCTTAGGAGGGCCGGGGAGCTGTTTTTT
CASSLRRAGELFF
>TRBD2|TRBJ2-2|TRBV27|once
TGTGCCAGCAGTTTATTCGCCCAAACCGGGACTAGCGGGGAAAGCCGACCGAACACCGGGGAGCTGTTTTTT
CASSLFAQTGTSGESRPNTGELFF
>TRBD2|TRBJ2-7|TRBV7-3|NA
TGTGCCAGCAGCATTGGACTAGCGGGGTCCTACGAGCAGTACTTC
CASSIGLAGSYEQYF
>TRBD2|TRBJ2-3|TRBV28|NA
TGTGCCAGCAGTCGGACTAGCGGGGGGGTTGCTACGCAGTATTTT
CASSRTSGGVATQYF
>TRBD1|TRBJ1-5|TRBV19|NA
TGTGCCAGTTCTCCGGGACAGGGGGCGGAGAGCAATCAGCCCCAGCATTTT
CASSPGQGAESNQPQHF
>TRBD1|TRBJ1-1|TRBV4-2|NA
TGTGCCAGCAGCCGAGGACAGGGGAACACTGAAGCTTTCTTT
CASSRGQGNTEAFF
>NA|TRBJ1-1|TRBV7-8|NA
TGTGCCAGCAGCCCACAGGGGAACACTGAAGCTTTCTTT
CASSPQGNTEAFF
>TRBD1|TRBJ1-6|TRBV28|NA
TGTGCCAGCAGTTTATCCACCTGGACAGGGGGACTTTCACCCCTCCACTTT
CASSLSTWTGGLSPLHF
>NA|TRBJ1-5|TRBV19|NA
TGTGCCAGTACAACGAAACGGGATATTCAGCCCCAGCATTTT
CASTTKRDIQPQHF
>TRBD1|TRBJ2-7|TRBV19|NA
TGTGCCAGTAGGGCCCGACCCGGGACAGGGGCCCACGAGCAGTACTTC
CASRARPGTGAHEQYF
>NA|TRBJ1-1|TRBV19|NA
TGTGCCAGTAGTTCCGGGGAAAACACTGAAGCTTTCTTT
CASSSGENTEAFF
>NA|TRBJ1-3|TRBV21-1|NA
NA
CASSPWASGNTIYF
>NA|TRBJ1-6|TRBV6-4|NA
TGTGCCAGCAGTGAGGAGGATTCACCCCTCCACTTT
CASSEEDSPLHF
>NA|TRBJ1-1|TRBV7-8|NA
TGTGCCAGCAGCCAGTGGACCGGGGGGCACACTGAAGCTTTCTTT
CASSQWTGGHTEAFF
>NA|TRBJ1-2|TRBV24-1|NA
TGTGCCACCAGTGATTTCGTCCGGGGCTACACCTTC
CATSDFVRGYTF
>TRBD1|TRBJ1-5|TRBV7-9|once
TGTGCCAGCAGCTTCGGGGACAGGCCTGATCAGCCCCAGCATTTT
CASSFGDRPDQPQHF
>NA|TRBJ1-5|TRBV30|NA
TGTGCCTGGAAACCTGCCGGGACATTGAGCAATCAGCCCCAGCATTTT
CAWKPAGTLSNQPQHF
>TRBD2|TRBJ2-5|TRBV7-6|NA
TGTGCCAGCAGCTCCCCCCTAGCGGGGGGCTGGGGGGAGACCCAGTACTTC
CASSSPLAGGWGETQYF
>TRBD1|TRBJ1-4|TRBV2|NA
TGTGCCAGCAGGATACGACAGGGCTATAATGAAAAACTGTTTTTT
CASRIRQGYNEKLFF
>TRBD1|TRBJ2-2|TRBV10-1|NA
TGCGCCAGCAGTGAGTCGAAGACAGGGCTTTTGAGCGTCACCGGGGAGCTGTTTTTT
CASSESKTGLLSVTGELFF
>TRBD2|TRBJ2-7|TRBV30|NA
TGTGCCTGGGATATGGGGACTAGCAGCTACGAGCAGTACTTC
CAWDMGTSSYEQYF
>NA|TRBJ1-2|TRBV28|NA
TGTGCCAGCAGTTTACCGGGACACTCTAACTATGGCTACACCTTC
CASSLPGHSNYGYTF
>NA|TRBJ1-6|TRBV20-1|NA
TGCAGTGCTAGTTACGGGTTGAATTCACCCCTCCACTTT
CSASYGLNSPLHF
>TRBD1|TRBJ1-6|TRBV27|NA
TGTGCCAGCAGTACGGACAGGGGCCCCAATTCACCCCTCCACTTT
CASSTDRGPNSPLHF
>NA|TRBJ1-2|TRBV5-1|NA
TGCGCCAGCAGCTTACAGGGTAACGGCTACACCTTC
CASSLQGNGYTF
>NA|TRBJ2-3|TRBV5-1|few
TGCGCCAGCAGCCCCCCCTCGGGGGATACGCAGTATTTT
CASSPPSGDTQYF
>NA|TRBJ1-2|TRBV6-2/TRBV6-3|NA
TGTGCCAGCAGTACCCTCGGGGGTGGCTACACCTTC
CASSTLGGGYTF
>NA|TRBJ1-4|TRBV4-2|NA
TGTGCCAGCAGCCAAGATGAACAAAATGAAAAACTGTTTTTT
CASSQDEQNEKLFF
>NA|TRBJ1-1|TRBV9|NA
TGTGCCAGCAGCGTTTGGACAGACCCGAACACTGAAGCTTTCTTT
CASSVWTDPNTEAFF
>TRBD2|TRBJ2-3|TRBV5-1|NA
TGCGCCAGCAGCTCCCCTAGCGGCTTCGGAGATACGCAGTATTTT
CASSSPSGFGDTQYF
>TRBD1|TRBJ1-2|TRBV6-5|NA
TGTGCCAGCAGTCGACAGGGAAACTATGGCTACACCTTC
CASSRQGNYGYTF
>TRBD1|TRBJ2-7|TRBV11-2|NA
TGTGCCAGCAGCTTAGAAGGGGGCGCAAGGAGCGAGCAGTACTTC
CASSLEGGARSEQYF
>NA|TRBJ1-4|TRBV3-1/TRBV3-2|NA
TGTGCCAGCAGCAATAGCCCCAAAAAACTGTTTTTT
CASSNSPKKLFF
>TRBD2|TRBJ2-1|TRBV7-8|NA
TGTGCCAGCAGCACACCGGGACTAGCGTGGGACAATGAGCAGTTCTTC
CASSTPGLAWDNEQFF
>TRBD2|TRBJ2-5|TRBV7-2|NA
TGTGCCAGCAGCTACAAAGCGGGGCCGACAGAGACCCAGTACTTC
CASSYKAGPTETQYF
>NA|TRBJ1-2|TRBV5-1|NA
TGCGCCAGCAGCTTAACGACAGCTGAATATGGCTACACCTTC
CASSLTTAEYGYTF
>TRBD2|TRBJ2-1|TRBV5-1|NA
TGCGCCAGCACCGGGACTAGCGGGAGCTATGAGCAGTTCTTC
CASTGTSGSYEQFF
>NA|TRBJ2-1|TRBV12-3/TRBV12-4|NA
TGTGCCAGTAACCCAATCGGGTACAATGAGCAGTTCTTC
CASNPIGYNEQFF
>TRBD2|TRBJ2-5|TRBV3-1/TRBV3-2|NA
TGTGCCAGCAGCCAGGAACTTACTAGCGGCCAAGAGACCCAGTACTTC
CASSQELTSGQETQYF
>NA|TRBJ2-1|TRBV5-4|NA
TGTGCCAGCAGCTTGGTCGGGAGCTCCTACAATGAGCAGTTCTTC
CASSLVGSSYNEQFF
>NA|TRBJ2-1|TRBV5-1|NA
TGCGCCAGCAGCTTTCCTAGTGATGAGCAGTTCTTC
CASSFPSDEQFF
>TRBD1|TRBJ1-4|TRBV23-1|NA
TGCGCCAGCAGTCAAATGGACAGGGATACGGTAAAACTGTTTTTT
CASSQMDRDTVKLFF
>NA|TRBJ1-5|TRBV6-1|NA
TGTGCCAGCAGTGAGAACACGGGGGGAAGTCAGCCCCAGCATTTT
CASSENTGGSQPQHF